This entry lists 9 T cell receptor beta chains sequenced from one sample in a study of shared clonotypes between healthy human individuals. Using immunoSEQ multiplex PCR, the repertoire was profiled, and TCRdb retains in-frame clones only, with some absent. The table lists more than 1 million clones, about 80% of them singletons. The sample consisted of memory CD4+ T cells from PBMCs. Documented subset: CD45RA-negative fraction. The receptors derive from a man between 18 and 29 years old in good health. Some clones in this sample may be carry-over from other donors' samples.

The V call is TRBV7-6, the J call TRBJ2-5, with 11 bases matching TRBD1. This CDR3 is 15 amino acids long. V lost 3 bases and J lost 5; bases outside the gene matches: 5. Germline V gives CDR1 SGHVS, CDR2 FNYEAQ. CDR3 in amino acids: CASSFSGQGAETQYF. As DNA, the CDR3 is TGTGCCAGCAGCTTCTCAGGACAGGGGGCCGAGACCCAGTACTTC.

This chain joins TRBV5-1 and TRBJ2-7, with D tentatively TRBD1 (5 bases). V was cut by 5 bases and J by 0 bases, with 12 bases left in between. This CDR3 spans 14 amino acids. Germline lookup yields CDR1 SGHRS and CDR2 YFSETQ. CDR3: CASSWQGGSYEQYF. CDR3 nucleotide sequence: TGCGCCAGCAGTTGGCAGGGTGGCTCCTACGAGCAGTACTTC.

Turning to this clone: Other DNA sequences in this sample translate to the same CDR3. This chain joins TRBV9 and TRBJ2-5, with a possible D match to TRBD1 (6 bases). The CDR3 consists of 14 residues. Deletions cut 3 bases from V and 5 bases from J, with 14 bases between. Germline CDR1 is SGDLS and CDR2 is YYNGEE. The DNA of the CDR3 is TGTGCCAGCAGCGCACAGGGCTTAGGGGAGACCCAGTACTTC. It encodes CASSAQGLGETQYF.

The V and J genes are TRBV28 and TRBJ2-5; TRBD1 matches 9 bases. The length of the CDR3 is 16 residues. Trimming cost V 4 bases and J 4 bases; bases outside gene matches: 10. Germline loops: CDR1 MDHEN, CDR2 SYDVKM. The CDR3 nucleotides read TGTGCCAGCAGTTACGGCGTGGGACAGGGAGTAGAGACCCAGTACTTC. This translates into CASSYGVGQGVETQYF.

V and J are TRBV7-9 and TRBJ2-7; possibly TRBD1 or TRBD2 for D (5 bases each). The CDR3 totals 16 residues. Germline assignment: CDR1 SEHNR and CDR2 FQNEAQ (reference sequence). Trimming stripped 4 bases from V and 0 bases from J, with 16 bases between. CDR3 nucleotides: TGTGCCAGCAGCTCCTATGTCGGGGCCGACTCCTACGAGCAGTACTTC. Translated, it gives CASSSYVGADSYEQYF. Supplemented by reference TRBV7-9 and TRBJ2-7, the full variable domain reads DTGVSQNPRHKITKRGQNVTFRCDPISEHNRLYWYRQTLGQGPEFLTYFQNEAQLEKSRLLSDRFSAERPKGSFSTLEIQRTEQGDSAMYLCASSSYVGADSYEQYFGPGTRLTVT.

The CDR3 here is CASTTDRGANYGYTF. The CDR3 region has the DNA TGTGCCAGCACTACCGACAGGGGGGCTAACTATGGCTACACCTTC. The J gene is TRBJ1-2, the V gene TRBV2; 9 bases are a match to TRBD1. Trimming at V came to 7 bases and at J to 0 bases, leaving 6 bases not matched to a gene. The CDR3 is made up of 15 amino acids. From germline, CDR1 is SNHLY and CDR2 FYNNEI.

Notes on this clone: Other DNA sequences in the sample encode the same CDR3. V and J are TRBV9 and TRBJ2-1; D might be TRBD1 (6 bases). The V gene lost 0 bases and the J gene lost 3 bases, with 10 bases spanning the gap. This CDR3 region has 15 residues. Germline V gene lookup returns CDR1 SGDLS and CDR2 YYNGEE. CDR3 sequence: CASSVEGDFYNEQFF. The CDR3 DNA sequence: TGTGCCAGCAGCGTAGAGGGGGATTTCTACAATGAGCAGTTCTTC.

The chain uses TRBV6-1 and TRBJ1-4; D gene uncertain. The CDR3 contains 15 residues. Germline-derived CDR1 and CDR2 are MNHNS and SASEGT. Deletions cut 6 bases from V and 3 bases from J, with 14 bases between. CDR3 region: CASSQRTVSNEKLFF. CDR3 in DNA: TGTGCCAGCAGCCAAAGGACGGTATCTAATGAAAAACTGTTTTTT.

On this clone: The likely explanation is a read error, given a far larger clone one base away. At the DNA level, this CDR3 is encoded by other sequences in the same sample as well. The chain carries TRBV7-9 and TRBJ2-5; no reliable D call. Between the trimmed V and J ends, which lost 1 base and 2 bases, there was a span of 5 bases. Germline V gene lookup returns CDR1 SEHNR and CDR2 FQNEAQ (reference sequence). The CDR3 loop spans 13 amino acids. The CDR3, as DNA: TGTGCCAGCAGCTTAGGGTCTCAAGAGACCCAGTACTTC. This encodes CASSLGSQETQYF. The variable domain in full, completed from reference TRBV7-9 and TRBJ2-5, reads DTGVSQNPRHKITKRGQNVTFRCDPISEHNRLYWYRQTLGQGPEFLTYFQNEAQLEKSRLLSDRFSAERPKGSFSTLEIQRTEQGDSAMYLCASSLGSQETQYFGPGTRLLVL.